A single sample is the source of the 6 T cell receptor beta chains below, sequenced in a study of blood T cells in healthy people across ages (dated by TCRdb to 2013 to 2016). The protocol used for the library was 5' RACE. Sequenced using an Illumina HiSeq 2500. A second roughly 7 to 11 cycle PCR used a sample-barcoded 5' primer and a J-beta primer mix. Clones were called with MiXCR by TCRdb after fastp trimmed the public reads at Q25, and only in-frame beta chains were retained. Duplicate CDR3 protein sequences are folded into a single record with the most common DNA and genes. The sample table contains more than 750,000 distinct CDR3 sequences; only one count was recorded for approximately 32% of them. Clones ranked in the top ten supply about 9.4% of the sample. The same data also went into a second study, on T cells of mothers and their children.

The sequencing sample was made of blood. The receptors stem from a woman between 40 and 50 years old in good health.

The chain carries TRBV6-1 and TRBJ1-4, with 7 bases matching TRBD1. V trimming: 5 bases; J trimming: 4 bases; junction bases outside the gene matches: 4. Germline CDR1 is MNHNS and CDR2 is SASEGT. This CDR3 has 14 residues. The CDR3: CASSSGTDNEKLFF. The CDR3 DNA follows: TGTGCCAGCAGTTCCGGGACAGATAATGAAAAACTGTTTTTT.

This clonotype was counted a few times. The V and J genes are TRBV28 and TRBJ1-1, with 7 nucleotides matching TRBD1. The CDR3 runs to 15 residues. Germline values: CDR1 MDHEN, CDR2 SYDVKM. Losses at the gene ends were 4 bases for V and 2 bases for J; bases not matched to a gene: 7. Here the CDR3 DNA reads TGTGCCAGCAGTTCACCATCAGGGGGAAACACTGAAGCTTTCTTT. This codes for CASSSPSGGNTEAFF.

This clonotype was counted ten times or more. The V and J genes are TRBV25-1 and TRBJ1-4, with D possibly TRBD1 on 5 matching bases. The V gene's germline CDR1 is MGHDK and CDR2 SYGVNS. V lost 1 base, J lost 6 bases, and 12 bases lay in between. The CDR3 is made up of 15 amino acids. The CDR3 protein is CASSESPQGDEKLFF. The CDR3 nucleotides are TGTGCCAGCAGTGAATCGCCCCAGGGAGATGAAAAACTGTTTTTT.

The table lists this clonotype with a few counts. The chain carries TRBV9 and TRBJ2-1; D not certain. Trimming stripped 0 bases from V and 6 bases from J, with 16 bases between. The germline V gene encodes CDR1 SGDLS and CDR2 YYNGEE. The CDR3 sequence is 16 residues long. The DNA for the CDR3 is TGTGCCAGCAGCGTAGGTCCGAACCAGGTGTTCAATGAGCAGTTCTTC. Translating gives CASSVGPNQVFNEQFF.

This clonotype was observed a handful of times. At one end, the junction sequence differs from germline, possibly due to a read error. The chain couples TRBV5-1 to TRBJ2-1; 7 nucleotides line up with TRBD1. The CDR3 consists of 14 residues. CDR1 and CDR2 from the germline V gene are SGHRS and YFSETQ. CDR3 residues: CASSPGTAYNGQFF. In nucleotides, the CDR3 is TGCGCCAGCAGCCCCGGGACAGCCTACAATGGGCAGTTCTTC. The whole variable domain, filled in from reference TRBV5-1 and TRBJ2-1, reads KAGVTQTPRYLIKTRGQQVTLSCSPISGHRSVSWYQQTPGQGLQFLFEYFSETQRNKGNFPGRFSGRQFSNSRSEMNVSTLELGDSALYLCASSPGTAYNGQFFGPGTRLTVL.

The sample holds many counts of this clonotype. The chain combines TRBV28 with TRBJ2-1; 10 bases line up with TRBD2. Germline lookup yields CDR1 MDHEN and CDR2 SYDVKM. CDR3 length equals 15 residues. The V and J ends lost 4 bases and 6 bases, in that order; junction bases with no gene match: 6. Here the CDR3 DNA reads TGTGCCAGCAGTTCAGCTAGCGGGGGAGTCAATGAGCAGTTCTTC. It codes for CASSSASGGVNEQFF.